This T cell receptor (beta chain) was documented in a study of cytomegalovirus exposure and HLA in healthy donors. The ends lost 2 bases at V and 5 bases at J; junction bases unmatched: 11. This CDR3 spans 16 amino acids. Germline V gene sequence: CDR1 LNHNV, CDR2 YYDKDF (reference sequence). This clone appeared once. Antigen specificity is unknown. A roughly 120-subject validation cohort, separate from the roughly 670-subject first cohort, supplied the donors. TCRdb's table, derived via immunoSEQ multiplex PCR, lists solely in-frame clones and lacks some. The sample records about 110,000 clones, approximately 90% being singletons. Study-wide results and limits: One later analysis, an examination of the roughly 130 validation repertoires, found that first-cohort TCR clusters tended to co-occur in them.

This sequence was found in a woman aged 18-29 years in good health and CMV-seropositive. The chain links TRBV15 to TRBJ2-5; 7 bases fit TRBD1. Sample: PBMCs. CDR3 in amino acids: CATSRTGTDVLETQYF. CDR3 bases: TGTGCCACCAGCAGAACCGGGACAGACGTCCTTGAGACCCAGTACTTC.